A single sample is the source of the 23 T cell receptor beta chains below, sequenced in a study of cytomegalovirus exposure and HLA in healthy donors. The PCR had 60 Vbeta and 13 Jbeta primers. Assay used: immunoSEQ multiplex PCR; TCRdb lists only in-frame clones, some missing. The table includes 110,000 or so clones, 81% detected once. Specimen: PBMCs. Source of these receptors: a middle-aged woman in good health and CMV-seronegative.

This clone was seen repeatedly, ten times or more. CDR3 DNA: TGTGCCAGCAGTGAACTCGCGGGACAGGGTGCTGAAAAACTGTTTTTT. Protein sequence: CASSELAGQGAEKLFF. The rearrangement links TRBV6-1 to TRBJ1-4; 9 bases are a match to TRBD1. The CDR3 length is 16 residues. Trimming at V came to 2 bases and at J to 7 bases, leaving 8 bases not matched to a gene. Germline V gives CDR1 MNHNS, CDR2 SASEGT.

This chain joins TRBV2 and TRBJ2-7; D is possibly TRBD1 (6 bases). Between the trimmed V and J ends, which lost 5 bases and 2 bases, there was a span of 19 bases. Germline V lookup: CDR1 SNHLY, CDR2 FYNNEI. The CDR3 totals 16 residues. The CDR3 sequence is CASSFQGRGITYEQYF. The CDR3 nucleotides read TGTGCCAGCAGTTTTCAGGGCAGGGGTATTACCTACGAGCAGTACTTC.

The V gene is TRBV6-5, the J gene TRBJ2-5; 8 bases map to TRBD1. Germline V gene lookup returns CDR1 MNHEY and CDR2 SVGAGI. CDR3 length: 14 amino acids. The V segment lost 4 bases and the J segment 5 bases; nucleotides outside the gene matches: 6. CDR3 sequence: CASSWQGATETQYF. The DNA for the CDR3 is TGTGCCAGCAGTTGGCAGGGGGCGACGGAGACCCAGTACTTC.

With regard to this clone: Germline is not matched at one junction end, which may reflect a read error. The CDR3 nucleotides read TGTTCCAGCAGCTTAGGGAGAGGAACACTGATCCCTCCTTTCTTT. Encoded protein: CSSSLGRGTLIPPFF. V gene TRBV7-9 combines with J gene TRBJ1-1; D unresolved. Germline CDR1 and CDR2: SEHNR and FQNEAQ (reference sequence). CDR3 length equals 15 residues.

The V gene is TRBV9, the J gene TRBJ2-1; 8 bases fit TRBD2. Germline V gene data show CDR1 as SGDLS and CDR2 as YYNGEE. With 0 bases clipped from V and 7 bases from J, the junction kept 9 bases outside the gene matches. This CDR3 comprises 16 residues. The CDR3 sequence: CASSVEGVAGKNEQFF. In DNA form, the CDR3 reads TGTGCCAGCAGCGTAGAGGGTGTAGCGGGAAAGAATGAGCAGTTCTTC.

This chain uses TRBV5-1 with TRBJ2-2, with D possibly matching TRBD2 (5 bases). The CDR3 spans 16 residues. V was trimmed by 2 bases and J by 8 bases, leaving 19 bases between them. Germline V gene data show CDR1 as SGHRS and CDR2 as YFSETQ. The chain's CDR3 is CASSFSAVGGEGELFF. The CDR3 region has the DNA TGCGCCAGCAGCTTCTCAGCGGTTGGTGGCGAGGGGGAGCTGTTTTTT.

The chain links TRBV6-1 to TRBJ1-6; tentative D call: TRBD1 (6 bases). The CDR3 spans 15 residues. Germline CDR1 reads MNHNS; CDR2 reads SASEGT. V was pared by 4 bases and J by 5 bases, with 12 bases between. CDR3 region: CASSARQANNSPLHF. The DNA for the CDR3 is TGTGCCAGCAGTGCCAGACAGGCCAATAATTCACCCCTCCACTTT.

This clone was detected a few times. V is TRBV11-2 and J is TRBJ2-7; 7 nucleotides align to TRBD1. After removal of 1 base from V and 3 bases from J, the junction contained 0 bases not matched to a gene. This CDR3 spans 13 amino acids. Germline loops: CDR1 SGHAT, CDR2 FQNNGV. Here the CDR3 DNA reads TGTGCCAGCAGCTTAGGGGACAGCTACGAGCAGTACTTC. Residues: CASSLGDSYEQYF.

The chain joins TRBV4-2 to TRBJ2-3, with 11 bases lining up with TRBD2. Germline loops: CDR1 LGHNA, CDR2 YNFKEQ. This CDR3 has 17 amino acids. V was pared by 7 bases and J by 0 bases, with 9 bases of the junction left unmatched. CDR3 DNA: TGTGCCAGCACCTTTGGGACTAGCGGAACTAGCACAGATACGCAGTATTTT. As protein: CASTFGTSGTSTDTQYF.

The rearrangement joins TRBV6-6 to TRBJ2-7; D gene ambiguous. Trimming removed 5 bases at V and 5 bases at J, with 7 bases between. Germline V CDR1 and CDR2: MNHNY, SVGAGI (reference sequence). CDR3 length: 11 amino acids. CDR3 in DNA: TGTGCCAGCAGTGTTAGCAACGAGCAGTACTTC. Translated, it gives CASSVSNEQYF.

J is TRBJ2-5 and V is TRBV6-5; D might be TRBD2 (6 bases). V lost 8 bases and J 1 base, leaving 14 bases between the germline ends. The germline CDR1 and CDR2 sequences are MNHEY and SVGAGI. This CDR3 contains 14 residues. CDR3 sequence reads: CASRRGTSQETQYF. Here the CDR3 DNA reads TGTGCCAGCCGGAGGGGCACCTCCCAAGAGACCCAGTACTTC.

This clone was seen a few times. This sequence joins TRBV5-1 and TRBJ2-7, with D possibly being TRBD2 (5 bases). CDR3 size: 12 residues. The germline V gene encodes CDR1 SGHRS and CDR2 YFSETQ. Trimming took 4 bases from V and 4 from J, leaving 9 bases between them. In nucleotides, the CDR3 is TGCGCCAGCAGCCCGGGGAGTTACGAGCAGTACTTC. This encodes CASSPGSYEQYF. The full variable domain, in which reference TRBV5-1 and TRBJ2-7 provide the parts outside the CDR3, is KAGVTQTPRYLIKTRGQQVTLSCSPISGHRSVSWYQQTPGQGLQFLFEYFSETQRNKGNFPGRFSGRQFSNSRSEMNVSTLELGDSALYLCASSPGSYEQYFGPGTRLTVT.

The chain couples TRBV11-2 to TRBJ2-1, with D perhaps TRBD2 (6 bases). V dropped 5 bases and J dropped 0 bases, with 14 bases sitting between them. Germline values: CDR1 SGHAT, CDR2 FQNNGV. There are 16 residues in the CDR3. CDR3 loop: CASSRTSRSSYNEQFF. The CDR3 bases are TGTGCCAGCAGCCGCACTAGCCGTAGCTCCTACAATGAGCAGTTCTTC.

CDR3 in amino acids: CASSFGYGYTF. The CDR3 DNA reads as TGTGCCAGCAGCTTCGGCTATGGCTACACCTTC. This chain connects TRBV28 to TRBJ1-2; D gene unclear. Germline loops: CDR1 MDHEN, CDR2 SYDVKM. The CDR3 extends over 11 amino acids. Trimming removed 6 bases from V and 4 bases from J, with 6 bases in between.

Details on this clone: At one end the junction does not follow the germline gene, possibly because of a read error. V usage is TRBV7-9 and J usage is TRBJ2-7; 7 positions agree with TRBD1. In germline, CDR1 is SEHNR, CDR2 FQNEAQ (reference sequence). The CDR3 loop spans 17 amino acids. The CDR3 region is CSSSPHLTGKTSYEQYF. The CDR3 nucleotides are TGTTCCAGCAGCCCGCATCTGACAGGGAAGACAAGCTACGAGCAGTACTTC.

The V and J genes are TRBV7-9 and TRBJ1-2; 10 bases fit TRBD1. CDR3 length: 15 residues. Trimming cost V 5 bases and J 6 bases; bases outside gene matches: 9. The germline CDR1 and CDR2 sequences are SEHNR and FQNEAQ (reference sequence). The CDR3 here is CASSPGGQGTNGYTF. The CDR3 DNA is TGTGCCAGCAGCCCAGGGGGACAGGGGACGAATGGCTACACCTTC.

J is TRBJ2-1 and V is TRBV10-2; 10 bases are shared with TRBD2. This CDR3 comprises 14 residues. Unmatched junction bases numbered 4, after V lost 7 bases and J lost 4 bases. Per germline, CDR1 WSHSY and CDR2 SAAADI. CDR3 coding DNA: TGCGCCAGCACGGTAGCGGGAGGATACAATGAGCAGTTCTTC. This translates into CASTVAGGYNEQFF.

The chain is built from TRBV29-1 and TRBJ2-3; tentative D call: TRBD1 (6 bases). Germline V gene sequence: CDR1 SQVTM, CDR2 ANQGSEA. Trimming took off 8 bases at V and 2 bases at J, with 14 bases between the two ends. The CDR3 covers 13 residues. CDR3 DNA: TGCAGCTCTACAGGACAGTACACAGATACGCAGTATTTT. Protein: CSSTGQYTDTQYF.

The V gene is TRBV10-1, the J gene TRBJ2-1, with 13 bases identical to TRBD2. Trimming took 6 bases from V and 10 from J; bases not matched to a gene: 6. CDR1 is WNHNN, CDR2 SYGVQD, per germline (reference sequence). The CDR3 totals 14 residues. The DNA for the CDR3 is TGCGCCAGCAGCGAGGGGACTAGCGGGGTGGAGCAGTTCTTC. This gives the protein CASSEGTSGVEQFF.

This clone showed up just a few times. The CDR3 here is CASSQPDRATGANVLTF. The DNA of the CDR3 is TGTGCCAGCAGCCAGCCCGACAGGGCCACTGGGGCCAACGTCCTGACTTTC. The chain combines TRBV5-6 with TRBJ2-6, with 7 bases fitting TRBD1. The CDR3 totals 17 residues. Germline V gives CDR1 SGHDT, CDR2 YYEEEE. V lost 4 bases to trimming and J lost 2 bases; unmatched junction nucleotides: 9.

This clone came up once. The CDR3 loop is CASRHSGTYEQYF. CDR3 DNA sequence: TGTGCCAGCAGGCATAGCGGGACCTACGAGCAGTACTTC. V is TRBV6-1 and J is TRBJ2-7, with 8 bases aligning to TRBD2. The CDR3 contains 13 residues. Germline V gene data show CDR1 as MNHNS and CDR2 as SASEGT. The trim removed 6 bases at V and 2 bases at J, leaving 3 bases unmatched.

The CDR3 reads CASSWDSDIQYF. For the CDR3, the DNA is TGTGCCAGCAGCTGGGACAGCGACATTCAGTACTTC. The rearrangement joins TRBV7-2 to TRBJ2-4, with 7 bases fitting TRBD1. The V gene's germline CDR1 is SGHTA and CDR2 FQGNSA. The CDR3 runs to 12 residues. V lost 4 bases, J lost 8 bases, and 2 bases stayed unmatched.

This chain joins TRBV19 and TRBJ1-5; TRBD1 matches at 10 bases. Trimming cost V 4 bases and J 1 base; bases outside gene matches: 13. Germline CDR1 and CDR2: LNHDA and SQIVND (reference sequence). CDR3 length: 19 amino acids. The CDR3 DNA is TGTGCCAGTAGTACCACTGATGTACCGGGACAGGGGAGCAATCAGCCCCAGCATTTT. Translation gives CASSTTDVPGQGSNQPQHF.